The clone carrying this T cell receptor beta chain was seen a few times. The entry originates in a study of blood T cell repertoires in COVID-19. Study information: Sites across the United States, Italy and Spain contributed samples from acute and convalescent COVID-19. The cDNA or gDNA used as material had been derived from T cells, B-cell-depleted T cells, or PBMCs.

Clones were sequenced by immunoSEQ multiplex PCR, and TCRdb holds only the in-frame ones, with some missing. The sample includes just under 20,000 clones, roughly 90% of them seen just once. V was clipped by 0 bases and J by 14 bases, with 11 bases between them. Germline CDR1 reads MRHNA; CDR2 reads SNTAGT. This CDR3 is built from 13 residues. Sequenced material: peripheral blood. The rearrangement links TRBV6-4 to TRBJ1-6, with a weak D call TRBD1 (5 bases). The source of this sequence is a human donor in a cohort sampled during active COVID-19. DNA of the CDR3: TGTGCCAGCAGTGACTCGCGGGCGGGGGCCCTCCACTTT. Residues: CASSDSRAGALHF.